This TCR beta chain was recorded in a study of T cells in Graves' hyperthyroidism and ophthalmopathy. It was RNA transcripts that yielded the amplified TCR beta CDR3 regions. The HTBI primer set drove a first-round RT-PCR of the TCR CDR3. TCRdb reprocessed the multiplex PCR reads with MiXCR, giving one entry per CDR3 protein. Among 300,000 to 450,000 distinct CDR3 sequences listed, approximately 18% were seen once. This clonotype was found many times. Its antigen remains unidentified. Study outcomes and limitations: Most thyroid clonotypes expanded above 0.001 were also detected in blood.

The sequencing input was blood. The receptor was isolated from a man in his late teens or twenties with Graves' ophthalmopathy.

The CDR3 is CASSEADNYGYTF. The DNA for the CDR3 is TGTGCCAGCAGTGAAGCCGATAACTATGGCTACACCTTC. V usage is TRBV6-1 and J usage is TRBJ1-2; no definite D call. Germline V lookup: CDR1 MNHNS, CDR2 SASEGT. The ends were cut back, 0 bases at V and 1 base at J, with 3 bases in the middle. This CDR3 is built from 13 residues.